These 3 T cell receptor beta chains came from one sample sequenced in a study of technical replicates of blood from four donors. TCRdb's table, derived via immunoSEQ multiplex PCR, lists solely in-frame clones and lacks some. Among tens of thousands of clones listed, about 97% were seen once. Sequencing used T cells isolated from PBMCs. The source of these receptors is a human donor in good health.

This chain connects TRBV18 to TRBJ2-2, with TRBD2 identical over 10 bases. The V gene end was trimmed by 0 bases and the J gene end by 6 bases; junction bases not matched to a gene: 4. CDR3 size: 16 residues. Germline CDR1 is KGHSH and CDR2 is LQKENI. CDR3 bases: TGTGCCAGCTCACCACCGGGGCTAGCGGGAGCCGGGGAGCTGTTTTTT. It yields the protein CASSPPGLAGAGELFF.

This chain joins TRBV7-2 and TRBJ2-2, with TRBD2 identical over 7 bases. CDR1 is SGHTA, CDR2 FQGNSA, per germline. Losses at the gene ends were 1 base for V and 4 bases for J; bases not matched to a gene: 3. This CDR3 has 15 amino acids. DNA for the CDR3: TGTGCCAGCAGCTTAGGGGGGGGAAGCACCGGGGAGCTGTTTTTT. Translation: CASSLGGGSTGELFF.

The chain is built from TRBV6-5 and TRBJ2-1; D remains ambiguous. V shed 5 bases and J shed 5 bases, with 7 bases lying between them. The CDR3 extends over 12 amino acids. CDR1 and CDR2 (germline): MNHEY, SVGAGI. CDR3 bases: TGTGCCAGCAGTACATTCGACAATGAGCAGTTCTTC. Protein: CASSTFDNEQFF.